This T cell receptor beta chain was sequenced during a study of OX40 agonist ivuxolimab in advanced cancers. Looking at the study overall: Three patients got partial responses; one had hepatocellular carcinoma and two had cutaneous melanoma.

The germline V gene has CDR1 LNHDA and CDR2 SQIVND (reference sequence). CDR3 length equals 14 residues. J lost 6 bases, V lost 7 bases, and 5 bases had no gene match. Sequenced by immunoSEQ multiplex PCR; TCRdb stores in-frame clones only, minus some. The table lists 50,000 to 60,000 clones, approximately 83% of them singletons. This TCR was sampled from an adult with an advanced solid tumor such as melanoma, head and neck, liver or kidney cancer. V gene TRBV19 combines with J gene TRBJ1-5; 11 bases are shared with TRBD1. Sample: CD4+ or CD8+ T cells sorted from blood, taken in a trial of the OX40 agonist ivuxolimab. This CDR3 reads CASIGTGGVQPQHF. In nucleotides, the CDR3 is TGTGCCAGTATTGGGACAGGGGGAGTTCAGCCCCAGCATTTT. The full variable domain, rest sourced from reference TRBV19 and TRBJ1-5, is DGGITQSPKYLFRKEGQNVTLSCEQNLNHDAMYWYRQDPGQGLRLIYYSQIVNDFQKGDIAEGYSVSREKKESFPLTVTSAQKNPTAFYLCASIGTGGVQPQHFGDGTRLSIL.